The T cell receptor beta chain under discussion was sequenced for a study of T cell repertoires in cytomegalovirus infection. In its sample, this clonotype was seen many times. TCRdb processed the reads anew with MiXCR; each CDR3 protein has one entry. The table records approximately 180,000 distinct CDR3 sequences, approximately 19% of them present only once. Germline V gene sequence: CDR1 SGHTA, CDR2 FQGNSA. Trimming stripped 5 bases from V and 4 bases from J, with 15 bases between. The length of the CDR3 is 14 residues. The chain has TRBV7-2 and TRBJ2-7; a weak D match, TRBD2 (7 bases). Source material: PBMCs. This TCR came from a human donor in good health (CMV status not recorded). Some clones in this sample may be carry-over from other donors' samples. CDR3 in amino acids: CASSTRRGGYEQYF. The CDR3 coding sequence is TGTGCCAGCAGCACAAGGAGGGGGGGTTACGAGCAGTACTTC.